Included here is one TCR beta chain sequence, with context. Clones were read by immunoSEQ multiplex PCR, and TCRdb kept only the in-frame ones, dropping some. In the table there are over 100,000 clones, roughly 91% of which are singletons. The CDR3 is 15 residues long. The germline V gene has CDR1 SGHRS and CDR2 YFSETQ. V was pared by 4 bases and J by 4 bases, with 5 bases of the junction left unmatched. The data are from a study of blood T cell repertoires in COVID-19. Study context: The origin of the acute and convalescent COVID-19 samples was the United States, Italy and Spain.

The Seattle site enrolled patients during active infection and followed them longitudinally. Sequencing was performed on peripheral blood. The clonotype originates from a man in his fifties or sixties with COVID-19, enrolled during active disease. V and J are TRBV5-1 and TRBJ1-4, with 9 bases matching TRBD1. CDR3 nucleotides: TGCGCCAGCAGCCTGCGGACAGGGGATAATGAAAAACTGTTTTTT. Translation gives CASSLRTGDNEKLFF. The full variable domain, in which reference TRBV5-1 and TRBJ1-4 provide the parts outside the CDR3, is KAGVTQTPRYLIKTRGQQVTLSCSPISGHRSVSWYQQTPGQGLQFLFEYFSETQRNKGNFPGRFSGRQFSNSRSEMNVSTLELGDSALYLCASSLRTGDNEKLFFGSGTQLSVL.